This T cell receptor beta chain was identified during a study of early T cells in non-severe SARS-CoV-2 infection. There are a few counts of this clonotype. The protocol attached unique molecular identifiers to individual cDNA molecules. TCRdb analysed the 5' RACE reads with MiXCR anew, one entry per CDR3 protein. The data contain about 84,000 distinct CDR3 sequences, roughly an eighth of them singletons. The sample taken for sequencing was whole blood. The sequence came from an adult who was a healthcare worker with PCR-confirmed SARS-CoV-2 infection or an uninfected control (not recorded which).

The CDR3 DNA is TGTGCCAGCATCCGCACTAGCTCCTACAATGAGCAGTTCTTC. This gives the protein CASIRTSSYNEQFF. The J gene is TRBJ2-1, the V gene TRBV28; TRBD2 is a possible D gene (5 bases). This CDR3 is built from 14 residues. Trimming stripped 7 bases from V and 0 bases from J, with 10 bases between. From germline, CDR1 is MDHEN and CDR2 SYDVKM.